The 19 T cell receptor beta chains below were found in one sample sequenced in a study of T cell responses to AZD1222 COVID-19 vaccine (dated by TCRdb to the early 2020s). The label giving this sample's time point can be read as: sample from adult after SARS-CoV-2 infection, after symptom onset. The method behind the library was the immunoSEQ multiplex PCR assay. The table was pulled from immuneACCESS by TCRdb, which kept in-frame rearrangements only. Such tables lose some clones; where checked, under half of the loss comes from unresolved V genes, and the rest has no known cause. This sample lists about 140,000 clones; approximately 93% were detected once. Jointly, the top ten make up approximately 12% of the sample. This material consisted of peripheral blood, taken after recovery from COVID-19. These receptors originate from an adult who had recovered from COVID-19.

The chain is built from TRBV7-2 and TRBJ2-1; 13 bases agree with TRBD2. The CDR3 consists of 16 residues. Germline CDR1 and CDR2: SGHTA and FQGNSA. The V segment lost 5 bases and the J segment 6 bases; nucleotides outside the gene matches: 7. CDR3 region: CASSTPGLAGINEQFF. In DNA, the CDR3 is TGTGCCAGCAGCACTCCGGGACTAGCGGGGATCAATGAGCAGTTCTTC.

This rearrangement joins TRBV6-1 to TRBJ1-2; 8 positions match TRBD1. The CDR3 extends over 12 amino acids. CDR1 MNHNS and CDR2 SASEGT come from the germline V gene. With 6 bases clipped from V and 5 bases from J, the junction kept 2 bases outside the gene matches. The CDR3 DNA reads TGTGCCAGCAGACGACAGGGGTATGGCTACACCTTC. Amino acid sequence: CASRRQGYGYTF.

The chain is built from TRBV6-1 and TRBJ2-5, with 7 bases lining up with TRBD2. V was clipped by 2 bases and J by 4 bases; unmatched bases: 7. This CDR3 is 15 amino acids long. CDR1 is MNHNS, CDR2 SASEGT, per germline. Here the CDR3 DNA reads TGTGCCAGCAGTGAAATGCGGGAGAGAGTAGAGACCCAGTACTTC. Translating it yields CASSEMRERVETQYF.

The chain recombines TRBV28 with TRBJ1-4; possibly TRBD1 for D (5 bases). The CDR3 loop spans 16 amino acids. Trimming pared 2 bases from V and 8 bases from J, leaving 18 bases between. Germline CDR1 is MDHEN and CDR2 is SYDVKM. For the CDR3, the DNA is TGTGCCAGCAGTTTAACCCAGGGCAGGCCAGGGGAAAAACTGTTTTTT. It yields the protein CASSLTQGRPGEKLFF. The full variable domain, rest sourced from reference TRBV28 and TRBJ1-4, is DVKVTQSSRYLVKRTGEKVFLECVQDMDHENMFWYRQDPGLGLRLIYFSYDVKMKEKGDIPEGYSVSREKKERFSLILESASTNQTSMYLCASSLTQGRPGEKLFFGSGTQLSVL.

The rearrangement links TRBV7-3 to TRBJ2-2; D unresolved. The germline V gene encodes CDR1 SGHTA and CDR2 FQGTGA. Trimming stripped 2 bases from V and 7 bases from J, with 8 bases between. This CDR3 contains 13 residues. The CDR3 protein is CASSLGRNGELFF. CDR3 DNA: TGTGCCAGCAGCTTAGGCCGTAACGGGGAGCTGTTTTTT.

The J gene is TRBJ2-1, the V gene TRBV7-9, with 8 bases lining up with TRBD2. V shed 3 bases, J shed 7 bases, and the junction held 11 bases outside the gene matches. CDR3 length: 16 amino acids. The V gene's germline CDR1 is SEHNR and CDR2 FQNEAQ (reference sequence). The CDR3 sequence: CASSFPGREEGNEQFF. CDR3 coding DNA: TGTGCCAGCAGCTTCCCCGGGAGGGAGGAGGGGAATGAGCAGTTCTTC. Variable domain in full (rest from reference TRBV7-9 and TRBJ2-1): DTGVSQNPRHKITKRGQNVTFRCDPISEHNRLYWYRQTLGQGPEFLTYFQNEAQLEKSRLLSDRFSAERPKGSFSTLEIQRTEQGDSAMYLCASSFPGREEGNEQFFGPGTRLTVL.

This chain links TRBV10-3 with TRBJ2-2, with D perhaps TRBD2 (5 bases). V gave up 7 bases and J gave up 2 bases, with 11 bases separating them. The CDR3 has 14 residues. Germline V lookup: CDR1 ENHRY, CDR2 SYGVKD. The CDR3 spells CAIKEAPNTGELFF. The CDR3 DNA sequence: TGTGCCATCAAGGAGGCGCCAAACACCGGGGAGCTGTTTTTT.

V and J are TRBV11-1 and TRBJ2-1; D may be TRBD2 (5 bases). Deletions cut 7 bases from V and 8 bases from J, with 18 bases between. Germline CDR1 and CDR2: SGHAT and FQDESV (reference sequence). The CDR3 is 14 amino acids. The chain's CDR3 is CASIPSIGSDEQFF. CDR3 nucleotide sequence: TGTGCCAGCATACCGAGCATAGGGAGCGATGAGCAGTTCTTC. Variable domain in full (rest from reference TRBV11-1 and TRBJ2-1): EAEVAQSPRYKITEKSQAVAFWCDPISGHATLYWYRQILGQGPELLVQFQDESVVDDSQLPKDRFSAERLKGVDSTLKIQPAELGDSAMYLCASIPSIGSDEQFFGPGTRLTVL.

This chain joins TRBV19 and TRBJ2-7; 7 bases align to TRBD2. Trimming at V came to 4 bases and at J to 6 bases, leaving 18 bases not matched to a gene. The length of the CDR3 is 17 residues. Germline-derived CDR1 and CDR2 are LNHDA and SQIVND (reference sequence). The CDR3 spells CASSTRRGVGEMAEQYF. The CDR3 DNA follows: TGTGCCAGTAGTACCCGACGGGGGGTGGGAGAGATGGCCGAGCAGTACTTC. Looking up the rest from reference TRBV19 and TRBJ2-7 gives the full variable domain: DGGITQSPKYLFRKEGQNVTLSCEQNLNHDAMYWYRQDPGQGLRLIYYSQIVNDFQKGDIAEGYSVSREKKESFPLTVTSAQKNPTAFYLCASSTRRGVGEMAEQYFGPGTRLTVT.

The chain joins TRBV7-2 to TRBJ1-2; 10 bases agree with TRBD1. The length of the CDR3 is 17 residues. Germline V CDR1 and CDR2: SGHTA, FQGNSA. The trim removed 1 base at V and 6 bases at J, leaving 11 bases unmatched. CDR3 bases: TGTGCCAGCAGCTTAGAGTTGGGACAGGGGCGACTTCATGGCTACACCTTC. Its protein product is CASSLELGQGRLHGYTF.

This clone was seen only once. The chain combines TRBV5-8 with TRBJ2-3; D perhaps matches TRBD2 (6 bases). The germline V gene has CDR1 SGHTS and CDR2 YDEGEE. The CDR3 sequence is 16 residues long. Trimming shortened V by 0 bases and J by 7 bases, and 18 bases separated the two germline ends. This CDR3 is CASSLDGAGPTNTQYF. DNA for the CDR3: TGTGCCAGCAGCTTGGATGGTGCGGGACCGACAAATACGCAGTATTTT.

This chain uses TRBV7-2 with TRBJ2-7; 13 bases line up with TRBD2. With 3 bases clipped from V and 6 bases from J, the junction kept 5 bases outside the gene matches. The CDR3 contains 15 residues. CDR1 and CDR2 from the germline V gene are SGHTA and FQGNSA. The CDR3 nucleotides are TGTGCCAGCAGCTTTAGACTAGCGGGAGGATCCGAGCAGTACTTC. Translation: CASSFRLAGGSEQYF.

The chain joins TRBV28 to TRBJ2-7; 11 bases align to TRBD1. Germline V CDR1 and CDR2: MDHEN, SYDVKM. CDR3 length: 16 residues. V gave up 6 bases and J gave up 4 bases; unmatched junction bases: 11. The CDR3 loop reads CASSPSGTGGFYEQYF. The CDR3 DNA follows: TGTGCCAGCAGCCCCTCGGGGACAGGGGGTTTTTACGAGCAGTACTTC.

The chain uses TRBV7-9 and TRBJ1-1; D not certain. V shed 5 bases and J shed 2 bases, with 9 bases lying between them. Germline V gene sequence: CDR1 SEHNR, CDR2 FQNEAQ (reference sequence). This CDR3 has 13 amino acids. The CDR3 sequence is CASSARFNTEAFF. The DNA of the CDR3 is TGTGCCAGCAGCGCCAGATTTAACACTGAAGCTTTCTTT.

This clone was recorded only once. The chain joins TRBV7-3 to TRBJ2-5; possible D gene TRBD1, 5 bases. The length of the CDR3 is 15 residues. Germline V gives CDR1 SGHTA, CDR2 FQGTGA. Trimming removed 6 bases at V and 3 bases at J, with 17 bases between. CDR3 coding DNA: TGTGCCAGCAGATACAACAGGTTCGGAGAAGAGACCCAGTACTTC. It specifies CASRYNRFGEETQYF.

The chain uses TRBV29-1 and TRBJ2-1; D unresolved. V was clipped by 6 bases and J by 4 bases, with 7 bases between them. Germline CDR1 reads SQVTM; CDR2 reads ANQGSEA. The CDR3 is made up of 11 amino acids. The CDR3 protein is CSVDWYNEQFF. The CDR3 DNA is TGCAGCGTAGACTGGTACAATGAGCAGTTCTTC.

V and J are TRBV28 and TRBJ2-7; the match to TRBD2 covers 13 bases. Germline lookup yields CDR1 MDHEN and CDR2 SYDVKM. CDR3 length: 17 amino acids. V lost 2 bases and J lost 0; bases outside the gene matches: 4. This chain's CDR3 is CASSLQLAGGVSYEQYF. In DNA, the CDR3 is TGTGCCAGCAGTTTACAACTAGCGGGGGGGGTCTCCTACGAGCAGTACTTC.

This rearrangement joins TRBV4-2 to TRBJ2-7; D unresolved. The CDR3 runs 13 residues. V lost 1 base and J 0 bases, leaving 4 bases between the germline ends. Looked up from germline, CDR1 is LGHNA and CDR2 is YNFKEQ. The CDR3 region is CASSQGPSYEQYF. In DNA form, the CDR3 reads TGTGCCAGCAGCCAAGGGCCCTCCTACGAGCAGTACTTC.

This chain links TRBV5-6 with TRBJ2-7; possible D gene TRBD2, 5 bases. The CDR3 runs to 13 residues. Germline V gene sequence: CDR1 SGHDT, CDR2 YYEEEE. V gave up 6 bases and J gave up 1 base, with 11 bases separating them. CDR3 in DNA: TGTGCCAGCAAAGGAGGAGGTTCCTACGAGCAGTACTTC. Its translation: CASKGGGSYEQYF.